Following are 6 T cell receptor beta chains from one sample sequenced in a study of CD8+CD57+ T cells in acquired aplastic anemia. TCR beta VDJ and CDR3 were profiled, and genomic DNA was the template. In TCRdb, the reads were re-called with MiXCR into one record per CDR3 protein. The repertoire includes some 190,000 distinct CDR3 sequences, 40% to 55% of them detected once, and approximately 2.9% sits in the top ten. The sequenced sample consisted of sorted CD4+, CD8+, or CD8+CD57+ T cells (not recorded which) from PBMCs. The source is a human donor in good health.

This clonotype was seen at least ten times. This rearrangement joins TRBV25-1 to TRBJ1-4; the D gene is possibly TRBD1 (5 bases). The CDR3 sequence is 13 residues long. Trimming stripped 7 bases from V and 7 bases from J, with 13 bases between. Germline lookup yields CDR1 MGHDK and CDR2 SYGVNS. CDR3 DNA: TGTGCCAGCAAAACGGGGCTTACTGAAAAACTGTTTTTT. This encodes CASKTGLTEKLFF.

This clonotype was found many times. The chain uses TRBV20-1 and TRBJ2-3; 7 nucleotides align to TRBD2. The CDR3 totals 15 residues. After removal of 2 bases from V and 5 bases from J, the junction contained 10 bases not matched to a gene. CDR1 and CDR2 (germline): DFQATT, SNEGSKA (reference sequence). CDR3 bases: TGCAGTGCTAGACACGGGGCGGGAGCGGGAGATACGCAGTATTTT. Residues: CSARHGAGAGDTQYF.

This clonotype was counted ten times or more. The chain carries TRBV7-2 and TRBJ1-2; 9 nucleotides agree with TRBD1. The CDR3 spans 15 residues. Germline lookup yields CDR1 SGHTA and CDR2 FQGNSA. V dropped 5 bases and J dropped 4; count of bases not matched to a gene: 8. CDR3 sequence reads: CASSLETGGGYGYTF. CDR3 coding DNA: TGTGCCAGCAGCCTCGAAACAGGGGGCGGCTATGGCTACACCTTC.

Ten or more counts support this clonotype. J is TRBJ1-2 and V is TRBV27; 7 positions match TRBD1. The trim removed 7 bases at V and 2 bases at J, leaving 4 bases unmatched. This CDR3 comprises 13 residues. The germline CDR1 and CDR2 sequences are MNHEY and SMNVEV (reference sequence). The CDR3 sequence: CASTPTGNYGYTF. The CDR3 nucleotides are TGTGCCAGCACACCGACAGGGAACTATGGCTACACCTTC.

This clonotype was counted many times. This sequence joins TRBV27 and TRBJ2-5; TRBD1 is a possible D gene (6 bases). Germline CDR1 MNHEY, CDR2 SMNVEV (reference sequence). CDR3 length: 13 residues. V was trimmed by 3 bases and J by 5 bases, leaving 10 bases between them. CDR3: CASSFRGSETQYF. DNA for the CDR3: TGTGCCAGCAGTTTCAGGGGTTCTGAGACCCAGTACTTC.

This sequence joins TRBV7-2 and TRBJ1-2, with D hard to call. V lost 2 bases, J lost 2 bases, and 6 bases lay in between. CDR1 and CDR2 (germline): SGHTA, FQGNSA. The CDR3 is made up of 13 amino acids. The CDR3 nucleotides read TGTGCCAGCAGCTTACTGGACAACTATGGCTACACCTTC. This translates into CASSLLDNYGYTF.